The 13 T cell receptor beta chains listed next were all sequenced from one sample in a study of blood T cell repertoires in COVID-19. Clones were read by immunoSEQ multiplex PCR, and TCRdb kept only the in-frame ones, dropping some. The table records roughly 440,000 clones, about nine tenths of them present only once. Sequences were obtained from peripheral blood. The receptors here all came from a woman in her 50s with COVID-19, enrolled during active disease.

The V gene is TRBV6-5, the J gene TRBJ1-2, with D tentatively TRBD1 (5 bases). Germline V gives CDR1 MNHEY, CDR2 SVGAGI. The V gene lost 6 bases and the J gene lost 0 bases, with 11 bases spanning the gap. This CDR3 spans 14 amino acids. The CDR3 sequence is CASSPTGANYGYTF. The CDR3 bases are TGTGCCAGCAGCCCAACGGGGGCTAACTATGGCTACACCTTC.

This chain uses TRBV20-1 with TRBJ1-5, with TRBD1 matching 9 bases. The length of the CDR3 is 14 residues. Germline V gene lookup returns CDR1 DFQATT and CDR2 SNEGSKA (reference sequence). Trimming removed 3 bases from V and 4 bases from J; junction bases left unmatched: 4. The CDR3 DNA follows: TGCAGTGCTAGTCTCGGGACAGGGAATCAGCCCCAGCATTTT. Protein: CSASLGTGNQPQHF.

V usage is TRBV6-5 and J usage is TRBJ1-1, with D uncertain. Germline assignment: CDR1 MNHEY and CDR2 SVGAGI. The CDR3 is 14 residues long. Between the trimmed V and J ends, which lost 11 bases and 0 bases, there was a span of 16 bases. The CDR3 reads CAGGRQSMNTEAFF. DNA for the CDR3: TGTGCCGGAGGTAGACAAAGCATGAACACTGAAGCTTTCTTT.

V gene TRBV3-1 (or the pseudogene TRBV3-2) combines with J gene TRBJ2-2; D remains unclear. Trimming cost V 1 base and J 6 bases, with 3 bases left between them. This CDR3 spans 12 amino acids. Per the germline V gene, CDR1 is LGHDT and CDR2 is YNNKEL (reference sequence). CDR3: CASSQAAGELFF. The CDR3 DNA reads TGTGCCAGCAGCCAAGCCGCCGGGGAGCTGTTTTTT.

The chain uses TRBV5-1 and TRBJ1-1, with 8 bases aligning to TRBD1. Germline lookup yields CDR1 SGHRS and CDR2 YFSETQ. This CDR3 region has 14 residues. J gave up 5 bases and V 2 bases, and 5 bases lay outside the gene matches. Here the CDR3 DNA reads TGCGCCAGCAGCTTACAGGGGGATGATACTGAAGCTTTCTTT. Protein sequence: CASSLQGDDTEAFF.

V usage is TRBV19 and J usage is TRBJ1-3; possible D gene TRBD1, 5 bases. The length of the CDR3 is 13 residues. Trimming took off 7 bases at V and 4 bases at J, with 11 bases between the two ends. Germline V gene sequence: CDR1 LNHDA, CDR2 SQIVND (reference sequence). CDR3 DNA: TGTGCCAGTATGGCGGGGCGAGGAAACACCATATATTTT. It encodes CASMAGRGNTIYF. The variable domain in full, with the rest retrieved from reference TRBV19 and TRBJ1-3, is DGGITQSPKYLFRKEGQNVTLSCEQNLNHDAMYWYRQDPGQGLRLIYYSQIVNDFQKGDIAEGYSVSREKKESFPLTVTSAQKNPTAFYLCASMAGRGNTIYFGEGSWLTVV.

This chain connects TRBV29-1 to TRBJ1-4; D call uncertain. Germline values: CDR1 SQVTM, CDR2 ANQGSEA. V lost 5 bases and J 12 bases, leaving 13 bases between the germline ends. The CDR3 loop spans 11 amino acids. The CDR3 here is CSVWVAGELFF. In DNA, the CDR3 is TGCAGCGTTTGGGTGGCAGGCGAACTGTTTTTT.

This chain links TRBV12-5 with TRBJ1-2; 7 bases map to TRBD1. Unmatched junction bases numbered 3, after V lost 5 bases and J lost 6 bases. The CDR3 consists of 12 residues. Germline V lookup: CDR1 LGHNT, CDR2 FRNRAP. CDR3 in amino acids: CASGGTVDGYTF. In DNA, the CDR3 is TGTGCTAGTGGTGGGACAGTCGATGGCTACACCTTC. Using reference TRBV12-5 and TRBJ1-2 for the parts outside the CDR3, the full variable domain is DARVTQTPRHKVTEMGQEVTMRCQPILGHNTVFWYRQTMMQGLELLAYFRNRAPLDDSGMPKDRFSAEMPDATLATLKIQPSEPRDSAVYFCASGGTVDGYTFGSGTRLTVV.

CDR3 in DNA: TGTGCCAGCAGTGATGGAGGTACTTTCAATGAGCAGTTCTTC. Translating it yields CASSDGGTFNEQFF. This sequence joins TRBV6-1 and TRBJ2-1; D might be TRBD2 (5 bases). The V gene's germline CDR1 is MNHNS and CDR2 SASEGT. Trimming cost V 3 bases and J 6 bases, with 12 bases left between them. This CDR3 comprises 14 residues.

The chain employs TRBV7-8 and TRBJ1-2, with no clear D. CDR3 length: 14 residues. The V end lost 1 base, the J end lost 0 bases, and 6 bases lay between the germline ends. CDR1 SGHVS and CDR2 FQNEAQ come from the germline V gene. The CDR3 here is CASSLGPANYGYTF. CDR3 bases: TGTGCCAGCAGCTTAGGCCCAGCTAACTATGGCTACACCTTC.

This chain uses TRBV11-2 with TRBJ1-2; D gene ambiguous. Germline V gives CDR1 SGHAT, CDR2 FQNNGV. V shed 0 bases and J shed 0 bases, with 11 bases lying between them. This CDR3 region has 16 residues. The CDR3 protein is CASSLDPTVTNYGYTF. CDR3 in DNA: TGTGCCAGCAGCTTAGATCCCACGGTAACTAACTATGGCTACACCTTC.

The chain carries TRBV11-2 and TRBJ2-7; 8 bases are a match to TRBD2. The CDR3 totals 14 residues. The germline CDR1 and CDR2 sequences are SGHAT and FQNNGV. V lost 3 bases and J lost 2; bases outside the gene matches: 3. CDR3 bases: TGTGCCAGCAGCTTTACGGGGGGGGCCTACGAGCAGTACTTC. Translated, it gives CASSFTGGAYEQYF.

This clone was recorded once. CDR3 nucleotide sequence: TGTGCCAGCTCACCACCTTCGGGGGGCGTCTATGGCTACACCTTC. Its translation: CASSPPSGGVYGYTF. The gene calls are TRBV18 and TRBJ1-2; tentatively, D is TRBD1 (6 bases). The CDR3 is 15 residues long. Trimming pared 0 bases from V and 4 bases from J, leaving 12 bases between. Germline values: CDR1 KGHSH, CDR2 LQKENI.